The following is a T cell receptor (beta chain) sequence with its context. Its antigen has not been determined. There are no base qualities to consult, and no much larger clone falls within one base. Other DNA sequences in this specimen translate into the identical CDR3. TCR CDR3 regions were amplified from genomic DNA by multiplex PCR using the deep immunoSEQ assay. Genomic DNA extracted from each cell subset was distributed evenly over all wells of several immunoSEQ 96-well plates, and each plate served as one replicate. Each replicate PCR for sorted subsets received about 0.2 ug genomic DNA, equal to about 30,000 T cell genomes. Purified libraries were quantified with a Qubit 3.0 fluorometer, sized on a Bioanalyzer 2100, and re-quantified with the KAPA Library Quantification kit. Every immunoSEQ 96-well plate was sequenced on a dedicated single-read 150-cycle Illumina NextSeq 550 flow cell. Under the source paper's analysis protocol: Because only junctional sequences without quality scores were contained in the immunoSEQ output, filtering matching that applied to full-length reads could not be performed. Sequences were annotated with PyIR, a Python wrapper for IgBLAST v1.9, using IMGT germline references to assign V/J genes and CDR3. Reads were removed for weak V/J assignments (E-value above 1e-6), missing CDR3, stop codons, out-of-frame junctions, or ambiguous translated residues. A V3J clonotype was defined by an identical inferred V gene, J gene, and CDR3 amino acid sequence. Percentage overlap between repertoires was computed as shared unique clonotypes divided by the size of the smaller repertoire. RTK rarefaction, the Chao1 estimator, and Recon v2.1 estimates of unobserved clonotypes were used to assess repertoire richness. Generation probabilities were computed with OLGA for all TCRbeta clonotypes obtained by the gDNA method from several donors. Entries here come from immuneACCESS through TCRdb and include only in-frame sequences with V and J called. Some clones fail to appear in such tables; in the studies checked, an unresolved V gene covers under half of the shortfall, and the cause of the remainder is unknown. For V, J and clone size, that table is used; D and trimming come from the DNA. The sample profile shows about 2 million clones; over 85% of them were found once. The ten largest clonotypes hold 0.9% to 1.5% of the sample.

The CDR3 contains 14 residues, cysteine and phenylalanine counted. The sequence is cut down to CDR3 DNA, 42 bases in frame from base 1. The V and J ends are trimmed by 3 bases and 4 bases, leaving 10 bases between them. The germline V gene (reference sequence) specifies MNHEY as CDR1 and SMNVEV as CDR2. This sample is drawn from a study of shared clonotypes between healthy human individuals (dated by TCRdb to the early 2020s). Regarding the research as a whole: Two women and a few men aged 18 to 49 years were included in the cohort. Per donor, three plates each were used for CD4 naive and CD4 memory, two for CD8 naive, and one for CD8 memory. To estimate repertoire size and how much clonotypes are shared between individuals, the study performed deep sequencing of blood TCR repertoires from 4 to 6 healthy adults. To increase sequencing depth and limit assay-specific biases, different laboratories used diverse techniques to prepare libraries and sequence TCR repertoires. Each donor's leukapheresis produced roughly between roughly 0.85 and 9.5 billion PBMCs. Broader findings and caveats from the paper: Because the study included a small number of donors, the genetic and exposure-history diversity represented was limited. Based on pairwise subsampling, the degree of clonotype sharing among donors was expected to be affected by sequencing depth. Compared with non-shared clonotypes, the clonotypes found in all four sorted-subset donors had higher generation probabilities. Sampling was restricted to blood, and TCR repertoires in tissue are likely to differ from TCR repertoires in blood. Naive subsets generally had larger estimated clonotype richness than memory subsets did. Even with the large sequencing depth, rarefaction of the sorted-subset datasets indicated that sequencing was incomplete. When a handful of donors were compared, the shared fraction of clonotypes was around 5% for naive CD4, about 4% for naive CD8, more than 2% for memory CD4, and 0.35% to 0.4% for memory CD8.

For the CD8 naive samples, CD45RO-negative cells were positively selected for CCR7, yielding a CD45RA+CCR7+ population from which TemRA cells were excluded. The donors were healthy, HIV-negative adults with no recently reported acute infections or vaccinations. Every donor was a Caucasian adult residing in Nashville, Tennessee, USA. Blood was obtained by leukapheresis, after which PBMCs were separated by Ficoll-Histopaque density gradient centrifugation and cryopreserved in liquid nitrogen vapor phase. Purity and quantity of every magnetically sorted T cell population were checked by analytical flow cytometry. From each sorted fraction, genomic DNA was isolated and quantified by UV absorbance on a Nanodrop 2000c.

The specimen sequenced was naive CD8+ T cells sorted from blood. This specimen's cell subset or site label, interpreted: CD45RA+CCR7+. This TCR derives from a man between 18 and 35 years old in good health. This sequence uses TRBV27 and TRBJ1-5; the D gene is perhaps TRBD1, from 6 matching bases. The base sequence is TGTGCCAGCAGTTTGGTGGGGGCGAATCAGCCCCAGCATTTT. Its amino acids are CASSLVGANQPQHF.